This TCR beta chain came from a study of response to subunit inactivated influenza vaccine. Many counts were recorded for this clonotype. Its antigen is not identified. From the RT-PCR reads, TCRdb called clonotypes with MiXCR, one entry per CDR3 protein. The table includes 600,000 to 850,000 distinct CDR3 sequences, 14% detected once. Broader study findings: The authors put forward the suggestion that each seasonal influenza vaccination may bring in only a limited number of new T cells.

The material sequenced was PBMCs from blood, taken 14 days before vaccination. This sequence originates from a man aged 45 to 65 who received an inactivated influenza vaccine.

The CDR3 DNA sequence: TGTGCCAGCAGCTTGGGGACGGGGGGGAGTTTTGGCTACACCTTC. It translates to CASSLGTGGSFGYTF. The gene calls are TRBV13 and TRBJ1-2; tentatively, D is TRBD1 (5 bases). Germline V lookup: CDR1 PRHDT, CDR2 FYEKMQ (reference sequence). The CDR3 loop spans 15 amino acids. V was shortened by 3 bases and J by 7 bases, with 18 bases between the two germline ends.